The rows below give T cell receptor beta chains drawn from one sample of a study of T cell repertoires in cytomegalovirus infection. Antigen specificity for these receptors is unknown. TCRdb reprocessed the reads with MiXCR, giving one entry per CDR3 protein. The sample lists hundreds of thousands of distinct CDR3 sequences, about 44% occurring once. The source was cultured PBMCs, collected from culture after CMV antigen stimulation. The receptors shown here come from a human donor in good health (CMV status not recorded). Some clones in this sample may be carry-over from other donors' samples. CDR3s include the opening cysteine and the closing phenylalanine or tryptophan. A D gene is named only where the DNA matches it firmly. Clone size is given for some rows only: seen once, a few or many times, or a class if the clone is expanded.

J: TRBJ1-4
length: 15
size: few
V: TRBV27
D: .
DNA: TGTGCCAGCAGCTCTTCTCCCGGGACCCCTGGAAAACTGTTTTTT
CDR3: CASSSSPGTPGKLFF

J: TRBJ2-5
length: 13
size: .
V: TRBV20-1
D: .
DNA: TGCAGTGCTAGAGAGGCCAGGGGAGAGACCCAGTACTTC
CDR3: CSAREARGETQYF

J: TRBJ2-2
length: 15
size: few
V: TRBV7-6
D: TRBD1
DNA: TGTGCCTCTCAGGGAGGGACAGGGCTAACCGGGGAGCTGTTTTTT
CDR3: CASQGGTGLTGELFF

J: TRBJ1-1
length: 15
size: .
V: TRBV7-6
D: .
DNA: TGTGCCAGCAGCCCCCCCAACCTAGGGAAGACTGAAGCTTTCTTT
CDR3: CASSPPNLGKTEAFF

J: TRBJ2-3
length: 16
size: few
V: TRBV24-1
D: TRBD2
DNA: TGTGCCACCAGTGACCCCCCCGGGGGGACCACAGATACGCAGTATTTT
CDR3: CATSDPPGGTTDTQYF

J: TRBJ2-7
length: 13
size: .
V: TRBV11-2
D: .
DNA: TGTGCCAGCAGCTTAGGGACAGATGCCGAGCAGTACTTC
CDR3: CASSLGTDAEQYF

J: TRBJ1-2
length: 16
size: few
V: TRBV7-9
D: .
DNA: TGTGCCAGCAGCTCACACCGGGACACATCTAACTATGGCTACACCTTC
CDR3: CASSSHRDTSNYGYTF

J: TRBJ2-1
length: 16
size: once
V: TRBV6-2/TRBV6-3
D: .
DNA: TGTGCCAGCAGTTACGTGGGGCGCGCCCCATTTTTGGAGCAGTTCTTC
CDR3: CASSYVGRAPFLEQFF

J: TRBJ2-3
length: 15
size: few
V: TRBV7-2
D: TRBD1
DNA: TGTGCCAGCAGCCTAAGACAGGGGATTTCAGATACGCAGTATTTT
CDR3: CASSLRQGISDTQYF

J: TRBJ2-7
length: 14
size: .
V: TRBV12-3/TRBV12-4
D: .
DNA: TGTGCCAGCAGCCCACCAAAGTCACAGCCCGAGCAGTACTTC
CDR3: CASSPPKSQPEQYF

J: TRBJ2-7
length: 13
size: .
V: TRBV7-9
D: .
DNA: TGTGCCAGCAGCGCCCGGGACAACCCGGAGCAGTACTTC
CDR3: CASSARDNPEQYF

J: TRBJ2-3
length: 15
size: few
V: TRBV6-1
D: .
DNA: TGTGCCAGCAGTGAACCCCCCTACGGGTCAGATACGCAGTATTTT
CDR3: CASSEPPYGSDTQYF

J: TRBJ2-5
length: 13
size: .
V: TRBV20-1
D: TRBD2
DNA: TGCAGTGCTAGCGGGGGGGCCGGAGAGACCCAGTACTTC
CDR3: CSASGGAGETQYF

J: TRBJ1-5
length: 15
size: .
V: TRBV11-2
D: .
DNA: TGTGCCAGCAGCCCCGGTTTGCAGATCAATCAGCCCCAGCATTTT
CDR3: CASSPGLQINQPQHF

J: TRBJ2-1
length: 18
size: .
V: TRBV18
D: TRBD2
DNA: TGTGCCAGCTCATCCCCTCCCGGGGCGCGGGAGGCCTACAATGAGCAGTTCTTC
CDR3: CASSSPPGAREAYNEQFF

J: TRBJ2-7
length: 13
size: few
V: TRBV6-1
D: TRBD1
DNA: TGTGCCAGCAGTGCAACAGGGGAAGGCGAGCAGTACTTC
CDR3: CASSATGEGEQYF

J: TRBJ2-7
length: 10
size: .
V: TRBV7-9
D: .
DNA: TGTGCCAGCAGCCCCGGGGGAGAGTACTTC
CDR3: CASSPGGEYF

J: TRBJ2-7
length: 13
size: .
V: TRBV6-2/TRBV6-3
D: .
DNA: TGTGCCAGCAGTTACGGGCTAGTAACCGAGCAGTACTTC
CDR3: CASSYGLVTEQYF

J: TRBJ1-5
length: 17
size: .
V: TRBV4-1
D: .
DNA: TGCGCCAGCAGCCAAGCCACAACCAACAGGGCCCGAGAGCCCCAGCATTTT
CDR3: CASSQATTNRAREPQHF

J: TRBJ1-5
length: 16
size: .
V: TRBV5-6
D: .
DNA: TGTGCCAGCAGCTTCGGTTTAGGACCTAACAATCAGCCCCAGCATTTT
CDR3: CASSFGLGPNNQPQHF

J: TRBJ2-6
length: 16
size: few
V: TRBV12-3/TRBV12-4
D: TRBD1
DNA: TGTGCCAGCAGCCGAATGACAGGGCCTGGGGCCAACGTCCTGACTTTC
CDR3: CASSRMTGPGANVLTF

J: TRBJ2-1
length: 14
size: few
V: TRBV6-1
D: .
DNA: TGTGCCAGCAGCAGGACCACCGGGGTGGATGAGCAGTTCTTC
CDR3: CASSRTTGVDEQFF